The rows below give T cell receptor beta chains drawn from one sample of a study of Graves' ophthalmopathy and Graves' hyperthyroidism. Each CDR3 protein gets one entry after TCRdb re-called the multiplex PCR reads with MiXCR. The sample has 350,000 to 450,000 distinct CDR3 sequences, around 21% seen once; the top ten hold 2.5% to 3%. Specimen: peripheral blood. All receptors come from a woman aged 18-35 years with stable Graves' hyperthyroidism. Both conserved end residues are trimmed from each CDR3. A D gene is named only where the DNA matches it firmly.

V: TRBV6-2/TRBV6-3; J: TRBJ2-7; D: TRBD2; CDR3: ASSYDWAGERYEQY
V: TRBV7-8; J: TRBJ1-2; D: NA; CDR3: ASSLVGQGIEGYT
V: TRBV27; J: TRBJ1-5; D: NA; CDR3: ASSLSGASQPQH
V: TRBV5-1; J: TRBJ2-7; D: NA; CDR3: ASSLVGMEEQY
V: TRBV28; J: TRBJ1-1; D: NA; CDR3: ASRTPIKPGTEAF
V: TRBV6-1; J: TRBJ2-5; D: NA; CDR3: ASSVQGGSFFGPRETQY
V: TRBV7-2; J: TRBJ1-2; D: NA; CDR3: ASSLGAGSRDGYT
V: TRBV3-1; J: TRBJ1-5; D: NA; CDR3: ASSQDPLDSSNQPQH
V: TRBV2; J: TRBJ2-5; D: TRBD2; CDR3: ASSEGLADEETQY
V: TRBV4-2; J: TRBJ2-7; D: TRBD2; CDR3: ASSLPAGKAGDIYEQY
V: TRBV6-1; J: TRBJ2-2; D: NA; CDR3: ASSELRVDGELF
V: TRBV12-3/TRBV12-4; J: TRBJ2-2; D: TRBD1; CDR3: ASSSSGTGTGELF
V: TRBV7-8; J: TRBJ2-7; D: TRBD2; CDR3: ASSLLTSGRFGYEQY
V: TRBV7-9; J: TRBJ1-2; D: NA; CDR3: ASSPHLGGYT
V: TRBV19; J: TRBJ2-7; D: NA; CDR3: ASSIGQFYEQY
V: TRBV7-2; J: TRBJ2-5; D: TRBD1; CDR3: ASSYRAGGVETQY
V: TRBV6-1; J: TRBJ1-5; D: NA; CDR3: ASRPGEGNNQPQH
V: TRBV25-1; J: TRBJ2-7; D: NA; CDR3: ASTPSRGNVYEQY
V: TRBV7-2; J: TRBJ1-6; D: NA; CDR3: ASSLGAGFSSPLH
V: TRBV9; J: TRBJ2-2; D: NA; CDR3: ASSVGGSTGELF
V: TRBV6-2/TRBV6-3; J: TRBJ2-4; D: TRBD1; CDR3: ASSYSGQGTKNIQY
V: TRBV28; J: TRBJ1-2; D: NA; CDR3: ASSYSGGGKDGYT
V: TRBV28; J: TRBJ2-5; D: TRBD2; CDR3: ASSLFGGAGARSETQY
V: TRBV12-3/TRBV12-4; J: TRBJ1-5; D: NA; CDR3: ASSFGGPGQPQH
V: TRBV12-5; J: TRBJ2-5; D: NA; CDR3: ANGEGSLLGTQY
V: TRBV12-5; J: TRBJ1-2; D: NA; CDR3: ASGLETSSRARVANYGYT
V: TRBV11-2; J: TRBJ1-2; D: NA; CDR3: ASSFDGDYGYT
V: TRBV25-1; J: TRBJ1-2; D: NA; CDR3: ASSEYLAGDNYGYT
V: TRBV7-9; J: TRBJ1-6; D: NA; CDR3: ASSLVLPNSPLH
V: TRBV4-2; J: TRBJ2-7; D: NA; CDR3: ASSQGSLYEQY
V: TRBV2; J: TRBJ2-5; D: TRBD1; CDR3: ASRDPGGETQY
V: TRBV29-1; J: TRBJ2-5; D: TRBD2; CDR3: SVGTSGKQTQY
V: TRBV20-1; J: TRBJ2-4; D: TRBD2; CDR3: SVLGLAGAAKNIQY
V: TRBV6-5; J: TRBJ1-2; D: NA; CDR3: ASSYPGPPYGYT
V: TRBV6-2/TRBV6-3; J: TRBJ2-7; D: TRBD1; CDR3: ASSYRDRSSYEQY
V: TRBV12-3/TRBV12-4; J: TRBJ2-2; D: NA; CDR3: AYRGGSGTGELF
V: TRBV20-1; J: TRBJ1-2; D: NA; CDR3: SVRGPPGYFGYT
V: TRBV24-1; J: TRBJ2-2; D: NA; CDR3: ATSDLRDTGELF
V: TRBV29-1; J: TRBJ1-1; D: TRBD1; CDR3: SVVRGMNTEAF
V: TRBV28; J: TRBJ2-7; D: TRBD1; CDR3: ASTTSGTGETYEQY
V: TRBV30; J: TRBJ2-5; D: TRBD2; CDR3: AWSVPSGGIQETQY
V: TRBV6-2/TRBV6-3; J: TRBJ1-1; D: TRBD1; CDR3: ASRLRDRGIMRTEAF
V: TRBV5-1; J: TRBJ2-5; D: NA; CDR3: ASSSKNLFQETQY
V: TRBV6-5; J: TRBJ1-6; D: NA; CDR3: ASSYITDYVYNSPLH
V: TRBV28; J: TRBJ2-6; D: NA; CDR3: ASTGSGANVLT
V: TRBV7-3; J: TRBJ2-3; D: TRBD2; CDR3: ASSLISGRADTQY
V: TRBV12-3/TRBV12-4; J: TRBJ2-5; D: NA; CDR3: ASSLVLGMSETQY
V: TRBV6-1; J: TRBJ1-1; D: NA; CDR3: ASRAGTARGTEAF
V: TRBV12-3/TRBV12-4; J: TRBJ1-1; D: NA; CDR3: ASSQTQGWYPEAF